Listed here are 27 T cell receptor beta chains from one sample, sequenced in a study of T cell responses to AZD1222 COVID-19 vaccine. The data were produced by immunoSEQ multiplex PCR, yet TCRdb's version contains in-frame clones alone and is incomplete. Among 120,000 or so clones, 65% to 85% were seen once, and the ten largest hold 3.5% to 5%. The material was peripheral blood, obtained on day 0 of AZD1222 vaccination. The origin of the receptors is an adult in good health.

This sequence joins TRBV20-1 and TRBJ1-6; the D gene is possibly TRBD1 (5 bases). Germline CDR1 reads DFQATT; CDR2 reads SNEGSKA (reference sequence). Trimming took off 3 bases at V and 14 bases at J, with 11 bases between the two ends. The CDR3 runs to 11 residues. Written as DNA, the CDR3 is TGCAGTGCTAGTCGGGACTTGGCCCTCCACTTT. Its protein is CSASRDLALHF.

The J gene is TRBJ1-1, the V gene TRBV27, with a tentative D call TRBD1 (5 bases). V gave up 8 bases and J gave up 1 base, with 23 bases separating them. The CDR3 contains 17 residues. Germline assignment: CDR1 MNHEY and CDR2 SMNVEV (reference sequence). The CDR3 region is CASGSWRGPVGNTEAFF. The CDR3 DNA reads TGTGCCAGCGGATCCTGGAGGGGCCCGGTTGGGAACACTGAAGCTTTCTTT.

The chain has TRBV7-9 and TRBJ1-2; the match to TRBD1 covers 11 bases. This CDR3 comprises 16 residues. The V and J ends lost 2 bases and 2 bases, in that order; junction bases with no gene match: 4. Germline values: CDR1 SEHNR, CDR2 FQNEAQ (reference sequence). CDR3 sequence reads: CASSLTGTGGNYGYTF. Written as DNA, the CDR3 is TGTGCCAGCAGCTTAACCGGGACAGGGGGGAACTATGGCTACACCTTC.

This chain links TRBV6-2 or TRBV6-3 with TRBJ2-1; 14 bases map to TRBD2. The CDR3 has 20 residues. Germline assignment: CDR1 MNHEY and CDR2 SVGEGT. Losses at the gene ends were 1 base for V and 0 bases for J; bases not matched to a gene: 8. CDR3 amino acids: CASSYFGLAGGESSYNEQFF. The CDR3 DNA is TGTGCCAGCAGTTACTTCGGACTAGCGGGGGGTGAGAGCTCCTACAATGAGCAGTTCTTC.

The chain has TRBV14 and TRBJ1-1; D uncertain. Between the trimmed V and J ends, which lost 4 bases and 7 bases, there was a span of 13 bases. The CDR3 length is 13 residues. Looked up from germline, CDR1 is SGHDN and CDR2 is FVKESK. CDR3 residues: CASSRNNLGEAFF. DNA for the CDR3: TGTGCCAGCAGCCGGAACAACCTCGGTGAAGCTTTCTTT.

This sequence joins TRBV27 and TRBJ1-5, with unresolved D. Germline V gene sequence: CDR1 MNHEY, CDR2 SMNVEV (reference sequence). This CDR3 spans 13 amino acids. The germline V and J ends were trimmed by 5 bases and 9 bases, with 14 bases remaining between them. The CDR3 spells CASSTDGVLPQHF. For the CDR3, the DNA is TGTGCCAGCAGTACCGACGGGGTTTTGCCCCAGCATTTT.

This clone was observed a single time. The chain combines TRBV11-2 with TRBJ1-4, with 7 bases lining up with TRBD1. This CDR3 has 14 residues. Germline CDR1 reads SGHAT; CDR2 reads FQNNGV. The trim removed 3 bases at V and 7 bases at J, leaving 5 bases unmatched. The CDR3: CASSLFDRAEKLFF. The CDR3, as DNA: TGTGCCAGCAGCTTGTTCGACAGGGCTGAAAAACTGTTTTTT.

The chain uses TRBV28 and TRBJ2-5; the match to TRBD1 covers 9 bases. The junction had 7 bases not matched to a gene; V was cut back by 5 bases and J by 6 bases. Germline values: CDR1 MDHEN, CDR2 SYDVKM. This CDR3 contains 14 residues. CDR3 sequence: CASSAQQGAKTQYF. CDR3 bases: TGTGCCAGCAGTGCGCAACAGGGGGCAAAGACCCAGTACTTC.

Here the CDR3 reads CASSFFRVLAGELFF. The CDR3 coding sequence is TGTGCCAGCAGCTTTTTCAGGGTCTTGGCCGGGGAGCTGTTTTTT. The chain links TRBV7-2 to TRBJ2-2, with a possible D match to TRBD1 (5 bases). Per the germline V gene, CDR1 is SGHTA and CDR2 is FQGNSA. CDR3 length: 15 amino acids. The V end was cut by 3 bases, the J end by 6 bases, with 14 bases between.

The chain's CDR3 is CASSPGHYYGYTF. In DNA, the CDR3 is TGTGCCAGCAGTCCCGGACATTACTATGGCTACACCTTC. The chain couples TRBV9 to TRBJ1-2; weak D call: TRBD1 (5 bases). Germline loops: CDR1 SGDLS, CDR2 YYNGEE. The V gene lost 5 bases and the J gene lost 3 bases, with 11 bases spanning the gap. This CDR3 spans 13 amino acids. Complete variable domain (other parts from reference TRBV9 and TRBJ1-2): DSGVTQTPKHLITATGQRVTLRCSPRSGDLSVYWYQQSLDQGLQFLIQYYNGEERAKGNILERFSAQQFPDLHSELNLSSLELGDSALYFCASSPGHYYGYTFGSGTRLTVV.

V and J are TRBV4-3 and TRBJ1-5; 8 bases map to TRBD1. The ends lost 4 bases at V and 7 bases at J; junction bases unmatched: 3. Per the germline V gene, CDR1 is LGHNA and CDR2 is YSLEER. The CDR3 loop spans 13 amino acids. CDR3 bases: TGCGCCAGCAGCCTAAACAGGGGGCAGCCCCAGCATTTT. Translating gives CASSLNRGQPQHF.

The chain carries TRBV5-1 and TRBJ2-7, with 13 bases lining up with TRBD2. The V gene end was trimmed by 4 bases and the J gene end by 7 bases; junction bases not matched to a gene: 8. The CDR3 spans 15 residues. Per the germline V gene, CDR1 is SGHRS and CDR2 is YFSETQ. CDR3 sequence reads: CASSPGLAGIEEQYF. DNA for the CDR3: TGCGCCAGCAGCCCGGGACTAGCGGGAATTGAAGAGCAGTACTTC.

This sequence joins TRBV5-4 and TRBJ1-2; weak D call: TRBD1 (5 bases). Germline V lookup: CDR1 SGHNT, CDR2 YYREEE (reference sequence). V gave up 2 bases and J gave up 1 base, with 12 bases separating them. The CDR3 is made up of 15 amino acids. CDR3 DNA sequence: TGTGCCAGCAGCTTAGGGCAGGGTAGTAACTATGGCTACACCTTC. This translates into CASSLGQGSNYGYTF. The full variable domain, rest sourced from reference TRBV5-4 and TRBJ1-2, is ETGVTQSPTHLIKTRGQQVTLRCSSQSGHNTVSWYQQALGQGPQFIFQYYREEENGRGNFPPRFSGLQFPNYSSELNVNALELDDSALYLCASSLGQGSNYGYTFGSGTRLTVV.

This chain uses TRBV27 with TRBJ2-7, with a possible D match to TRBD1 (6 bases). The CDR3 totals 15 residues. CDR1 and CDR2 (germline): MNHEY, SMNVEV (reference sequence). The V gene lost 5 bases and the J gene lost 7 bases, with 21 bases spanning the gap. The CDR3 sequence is CASSSWVGTPGEQYF. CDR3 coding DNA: TGTGCCAGCAGTAGCTGGGTCGGGACACCGGGGGAGCAGTACTTC.

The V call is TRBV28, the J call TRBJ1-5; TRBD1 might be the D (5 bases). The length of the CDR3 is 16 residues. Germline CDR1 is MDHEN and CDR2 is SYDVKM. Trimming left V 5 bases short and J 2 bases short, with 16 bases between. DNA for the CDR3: TGTGCCAGCAGTACCGCGCCGGGGGGTGGCAATCAGCCCCAGCATTTT. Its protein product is CASSTAPGGGNQPQHF.

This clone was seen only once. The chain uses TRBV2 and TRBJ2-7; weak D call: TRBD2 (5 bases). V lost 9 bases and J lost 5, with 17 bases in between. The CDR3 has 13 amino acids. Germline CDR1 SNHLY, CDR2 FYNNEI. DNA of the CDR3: TGTGCCAGTGGACGGGGTGTAGTCGACGAGCAGTACTTC. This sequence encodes CASGRGVVDEQYF.

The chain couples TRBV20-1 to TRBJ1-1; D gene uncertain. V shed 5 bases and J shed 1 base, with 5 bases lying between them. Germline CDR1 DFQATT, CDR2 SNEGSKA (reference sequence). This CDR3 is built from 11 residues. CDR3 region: CSAHKNTEAFF. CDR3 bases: TGCAGTGCTCATAAGAACACTGAAGCTTTCTTT.

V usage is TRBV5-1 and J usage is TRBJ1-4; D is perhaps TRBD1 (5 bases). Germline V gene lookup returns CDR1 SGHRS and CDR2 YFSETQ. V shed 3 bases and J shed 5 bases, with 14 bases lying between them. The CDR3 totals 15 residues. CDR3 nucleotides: TGCGCCAGCAGCTCCGAGGGGTCGGGGAATGAAAAACTGTTTTTT. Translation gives CASSSEGSGNEKLFF.

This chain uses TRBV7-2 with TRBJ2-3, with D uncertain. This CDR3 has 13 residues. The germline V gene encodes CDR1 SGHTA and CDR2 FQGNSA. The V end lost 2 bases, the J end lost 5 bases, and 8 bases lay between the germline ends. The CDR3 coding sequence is TGTGCCAGCAGCTTATCTAAAGAAGATACGCAGTATTTT. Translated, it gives CASSLSKEDTQYF. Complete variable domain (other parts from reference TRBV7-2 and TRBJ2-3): GAGVSQSPSNKVTEKGKDVELRCDPISGHTALYWYRQSLGQGLEFLIYFQGNSAPDKSGLPSDRFSAERTGGSVSTLTIQRTQQEDSAVYLCASSLSKEDTQYFGPGTRLTVL.

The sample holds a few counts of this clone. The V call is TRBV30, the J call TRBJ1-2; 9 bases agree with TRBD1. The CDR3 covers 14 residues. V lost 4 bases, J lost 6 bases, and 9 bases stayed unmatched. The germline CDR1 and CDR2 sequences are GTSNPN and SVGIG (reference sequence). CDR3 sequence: CAWTPLTGGHGYTF. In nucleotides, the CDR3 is TGTGCCTGGACGCCCCTAACAGGGGGCCATGGCTACACCTTC.

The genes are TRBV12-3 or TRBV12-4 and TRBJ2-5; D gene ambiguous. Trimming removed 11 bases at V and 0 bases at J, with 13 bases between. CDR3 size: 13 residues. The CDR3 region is CACCRVYQETQYF. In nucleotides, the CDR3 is TGTGCCTGCTGTCGGGTGTACCAAGAGACCCAGTACTTC.

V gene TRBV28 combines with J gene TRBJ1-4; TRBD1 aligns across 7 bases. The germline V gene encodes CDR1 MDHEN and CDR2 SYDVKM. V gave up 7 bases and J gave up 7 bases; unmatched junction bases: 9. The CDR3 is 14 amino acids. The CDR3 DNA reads TGTGCCAGCACCCAAGGGACAGCGAGTGAAAAACTGTTTTTT. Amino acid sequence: CASTQGTASEKLFF.

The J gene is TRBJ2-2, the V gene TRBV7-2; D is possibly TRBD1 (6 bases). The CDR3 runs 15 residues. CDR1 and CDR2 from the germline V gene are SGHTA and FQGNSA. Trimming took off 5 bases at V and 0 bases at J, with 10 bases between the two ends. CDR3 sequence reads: CASSKGGSNTGELFF. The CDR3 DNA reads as TGTGCCAGCAGCAAAGGGGGATCGAACACCGGGGAGCTGTTTTTT.

CDR3 in amino acids: CASSLQGDYGYTF. CDR3 nucleotides: TGTGCCAGCAGTTTACAGGGGGACTATGGCTACACCTTC. J is TRBJ1-2 and V is TRBV6-5, with TRBD1 matching over 8 bases. V lost 4 bases to trimming and J lost 3 bases; unmatched junction nucleotides: 1. The CDR3 is 13 amino acids. Germline assignment: CDR1 MNHEY and CDR2 SVGAGI.

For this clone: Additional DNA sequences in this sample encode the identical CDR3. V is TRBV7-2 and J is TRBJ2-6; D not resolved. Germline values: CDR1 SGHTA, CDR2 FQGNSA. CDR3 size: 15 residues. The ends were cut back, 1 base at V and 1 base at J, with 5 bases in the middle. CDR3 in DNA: TGTGCCAGCAGCTTAGTCGTTTCTGGGGCCAACGTCCTGACTTTC. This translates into CASSLVVSGANVLTF. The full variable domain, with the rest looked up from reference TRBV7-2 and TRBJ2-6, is GAGVSQSPSNKVTEKGKDVELRCDPISGHTALYWYRQSLGQGLEFLIYFQGNSAPDKSGLPSDRFSAERTGGSVSTLTIQRTQQEDSAVYLCASSLVVSGANVLTFGAGSRLTVL.

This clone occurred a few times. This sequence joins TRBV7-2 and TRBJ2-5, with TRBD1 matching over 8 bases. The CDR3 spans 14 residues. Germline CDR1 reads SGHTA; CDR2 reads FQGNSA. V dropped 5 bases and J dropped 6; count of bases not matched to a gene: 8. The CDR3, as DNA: TGTGCCAGCAGCGAACGACAGGGGAGTCAGACCCAGTACTTC. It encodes CASSERQGSQTQYF.

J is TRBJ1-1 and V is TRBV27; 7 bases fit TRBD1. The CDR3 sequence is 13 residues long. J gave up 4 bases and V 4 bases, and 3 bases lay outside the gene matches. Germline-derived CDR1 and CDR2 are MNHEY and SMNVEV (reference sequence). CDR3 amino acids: CASSSQGPTEAFF. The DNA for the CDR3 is TGTGCCAGCAGTTCACAGGGGCCCACTGAAGCTTTCTTT.